A selection of T cell receptor beta chains follows, all from one sample in a study of blood T cell repertoires in COVID-19. TCRdb keeps only in-frame clones here, not all; method: immunoSEQ multiplex PCR. The sample records 150,000 to 180,000 clones, about 86% being singletons. Sequencing used peripheral blood. All receptors derive from a woman aged 60-70 years with acute or convalescent COVID-19. Each CDR3 is given with its conserved first and last residue. The D gene is left open where the match is weak. Clone size is stated in some rows and not others, as once, few, many or a class when expanded.

.	.	TRBJ1-1	TRBV19	CASSIARENTEAFF	TGTGCCAGTAGTATTGCGAGGGAGAACACTGAAGCTTTCTTT
TRBD1	few	TRBJ1-2	TRBV6-1	CASSEAARGRLDGYTF	TGTGCCAGCAGTGAAGCGGCCAGGGGGCGCTTGGATGGCTACACCTTC
.	.	TRBJ1-2	TRBV28	CASSPLSSGGYTF	TGTGCCAGCAGCCCCCTGAGTTCGGGTGGCTACACCTTC
TRBD1	.	TRBJ2-5	TRBV29-1	CSVEEEGALGETQYF	TGCAGCGTTGAAGAAGAGGGGGCCTTAGGAGAGACCCAGTACTTC
.	.	TRBJ2-5	TRBV7-2	CASSLDLTGYQETQYF	TGTGCCAGCAGCTTAGACCTTACAGGGTACCAAGAGACCCAGTACTTC
TRBD1	few	TRBJ2-1	TRBV5-4	CASSADRGTYNEQFF	TGTGCCAGCAGCGCGGACAGGGGGACCTACAATGAGCAGTTCTTC
TRBD2	.	TRBJ2-3	TRBV4-2	CASSNGLAWYF	TGTGCCAGCAGCAATGGACTAGCGTGGTATTTT
TRBD1	.	TRBJ1-6	TRBV5-1	CASSQGQGSSPLHF	TGCGCCAGCAGCCAGGGACAGGGGAGTTCACCCCTCCACTTT
TRBD2	.	TRBJ2-7	TRBV6-2/TRBV6-3	CASSYSPGLGLDYEQYF	TGTGCCAGCAGTTACTCCCCGGGACTAGGGTTGGATTACGAGCAGTACTTC
TRBD1	.	TRBJ2-3	TRBV24-1	CATSDPGGKGTDTQYF	TGTGCCACCAGTGATCCAGGGGGAAAGGGCACAGATACGCAGTATTTT
.	.	TRBJ2-1	TRBV7-3	CASRQGRAYNEQFF	TGTGCCAGCAGGCAGGGCAGGGCCTACAATGAGCAGTTCTTC
TRBD2	.	TRBJ2-2	TRBV7-2	CASSLGGGNTGELFF	TGTGCCAGCAGCTTGGGCGGGGGAAACACCGGGGAGCTGTTTTTT
.	once	TRBJ2-5	TRBV7-8	CASSAGPEETQYF	TGTGCCAGCAGCGCGGGCCCAGAAGAGACCCAGTACTTC
TRBD1	few	TRBJ1-1	TRBV4-1	CASSQDDRQGGTNTEAFF	TGCGCCAGCAGCCAAGACGATAGACAGGGTGGAACGAACACTGAAGCTTTCTTT
TRBD2	.	TRBJ2-1	TRBV5-1	CASSTGLAGVREQFF	TGCGCCAGCAGCACGGGACTAGCGGGGGTTCGGGAGCAGTTCTTC
.	once	TRBJ1-5	TRBV20-1	CSASSVSNQPQHF	TGCAGTGCTAGTTCTGTGAGCAATCAGCCCCAGCATTTT
TRBD1	.	TRBJ1-2	TRBV27	CASRSPGTGGYGYTF	TGTGCCAGCAGGAGTCCCGGGACAGGGGGGTATGGCTACACCTTC
.	.	TRBJ1-2	TRBV5-1	CASTIGDRNYGYTF	TGCGCCAGCACCATCGGGGATCGCAACTATGGCTACACCTTC
TRBD1	.	TRBJ1-2	TRBV28	CASSLVTGGVNYGYTF	TGTGCCAGCAGTTTAGTCACAGGGGGCGTTAACTATGGCTACACCTTC
.	.	TRBJ1-2	TRBV15	CATSSGWGRGYGYTF	TGTGCCACCAGCAGCGGATGGGGGCGCGGCTATGGCTACACCTTC
.	.	TRBJ1-1	TRBV10-3	CAISENWGLTEAFF	TGTGCCATCAGTGAAAATTGGGGGCTCACTGAAGCTTTCTTT
.	.	TRBJ1-1	TRBV11-2	CASSLVGAEAFF	TGTGCCAGCAGCTTAGTAGGGGCGGAAGCTTTCTTT
.	.	TRBJ1-3	TRBV6-5	CASALSGYGNTIYF	TGTGCCAGCGCTCTTAGCGGATACGGAAACACCATATATTTT
.	.	TRBJ1-3	TRBV7-2	CASSERYSGNTIYF	TGTGCCAGCAGCGAGCGTTACTCTGGAAACACCATATATTTT
.	.	TRBJ1-5	TRBV28	CASTWGGAGQPQHF	TGTGCCAGCACTTGGGGGGGGGCGGGTCAGCCCCAGCATTTT
TRBD1	.	TRBJ1-1	TRBV9	CASSVDQGGRFF	TGTGCCAGCAGCGTAGACCAGGGGGGCCGTTTCTTT
TRBD1	.	TRBJ2-2	TRBV7-9	CASSSAVVRGPVDTGELFF	TGTGCCAGCAGCTCAGCGGTAGTCAGGGGGCCGGTGGACACCGGGGAGCTGTTTTTT
.	.	TRBJ2-3	TRBV7-8	CASSPTVHTQYF	TGTGCCAGCAGCCCGACAGTGCATACGCAGTATTTT